The 5 T cell receptor beta chains reported below all come from one sample, sequenced in a study of T cell changes during pregnancy in multiple sclerosis. TCRdb keeps only in-frame clones here, not all; method: immunoSEQ multiplex PCR. Here the sample spans 95,000 to 100,000 clones, about 92% being singletons. Sample: peripheral blood, taken after pregnancy. These receptors were collected from a female donor in good health, enrolled as a control in a pregnancy study.

This clone has a single count. V gene TRBV4-1 combines with J gene TRBJ2-2; 8 bases map to TRBD2. CDR1 is MGHRA, CDR2 YSYEKL, per germline. The CDR3 is 20 amino acids. Unmatched junction bases numbered 18, after V lost 3 bases and J lost 3 bases. The CDR3, as DNA: TGCGCCAGCAGCCATACGGAAGCGGGAGAAATCCTGCGGGACACCGGGGAGCTGTTTTTT. Residues: CASSHTEAGEILRDTGELFF.

This rearrangement joins TRBV4-1 to TRBJ2-2; D call uncertain. Germline CDR1 is MGHRA and CDR2 is YSYEKL. Deletions cut 3 bases from V and 1 base from J, with 9 bases between. This CDR3 region has 15 residues. The CDR3 sequence: CASSHFLRNTGELFF. Written as DNA, the CDR3 is TGCGCCAGCAGCCACTTTCTCAGGAACACCGGGGAGCTGTTTTTT.

The chain carries TRBV19 and TRBJ1-5; D is ambiguous. This CDR3 contains 14 residues. The V end lost 3 bases, the J end lost 6 bases, and 12 bases lay between the germline ends. CDR1 LNHDA and CDR2 SQIVND come from the germline V gene (reference sequence). The CDR3 DNA follows: TGTGCCAGTAGTATCCTCGGGGTTTTTCAGCCCCAGCATTTT. Translated, it gives CASSILGVFQPQHF.

This rearrangement joins TRBV27 to TRBJ1-2, with unresolved D. This CDR3 spans 13 amino acids. Germline V lookup: CDR1 MNHEY, CDR2 SMNVEV (reference sequence). Trimming cost V 6 bases and J 8 bases, with 16 bases left between them. CDR3 sequence: CASSPAGGGGYTF. Written as DNA, the CDR3 is TGTGCCAGCAGCCCGGCGGGAGGAGGCGGCTACACCTTC.

The rearrangement joins TRBV5-1 to TRBJ2-2, with D possibly being TRBD1 (6 bases). The ends were cut back, 4 bases at V and 6 bases at J, with 13 bases in the middle. The length of the CDR3 is 14 residues. CDR1 and CDR2 from the germline V gene are SGHRS and YFSETQ. The CDR3, as DNA: TGCGCCAGCAGCACAGGGTTTTCGGCCGGGGAGCTGTTTTTT. This gives the protein CASSTGFSAGELFF.